This T cell receptor beta chain is from a study of early T cells in non-severe SARS-CoV-2 infection. Overall study: Sequenced bulk RNA came from whole blood that was unsorted, and chains were unpaired.

Study-level results: Anti-spike CD8 responses were favored in VDJdb matching, and private and CD4 specificities were missed.

Trimming pared 0 bases from V and 3 bases from J, leaving 14 bases between. This CDR3 is built from 15 residues. The germline V gene encodes CDR1 SQVTM and CDR2 ANQGSEA. As part of library construction, unique molecular identifiers were attached to individual cDNA molecules. TCRdb reanalysed the 5' RACE reads using MiXCR and keeps one entry per CDR3 protein. The sample lists 85,000 to 100,000 distinct CDR3 sequences, over 15% occurring once. With respect to this clonotype: Antigen specificity is unknown.

The sequenced sample consisted of whole blood. The receptor was isolated from an adult who was a healthcare worker with PCR-confirmed SARS-CoV-2 infection or an uninfected control (not recorded which). The rearrangement joins TRBV29-1 to TRBJ1-1; tentatively, D is TRBD1 (5 bases). CDR3 amino acids: CSVEDLGGEDTEAFF. The CDR3 DNA is TGCAGCGTTGAAGATCTTGGGGGGGAAGACACTGAAGCTTTCTTT.